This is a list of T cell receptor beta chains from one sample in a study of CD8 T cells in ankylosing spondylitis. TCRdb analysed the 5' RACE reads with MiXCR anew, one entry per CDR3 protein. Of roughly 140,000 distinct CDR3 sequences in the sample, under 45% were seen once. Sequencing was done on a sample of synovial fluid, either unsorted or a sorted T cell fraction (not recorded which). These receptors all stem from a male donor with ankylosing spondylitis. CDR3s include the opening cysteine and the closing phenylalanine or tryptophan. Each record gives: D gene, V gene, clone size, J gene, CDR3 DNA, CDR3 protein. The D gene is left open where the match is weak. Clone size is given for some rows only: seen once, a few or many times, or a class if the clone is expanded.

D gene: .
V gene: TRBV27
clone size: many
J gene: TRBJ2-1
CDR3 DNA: TGTGCCAGCACTAATTGGGGCGCGCAGTTCTTC
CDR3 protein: CASTNWGAQFF

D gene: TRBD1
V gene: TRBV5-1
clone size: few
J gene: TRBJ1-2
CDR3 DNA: TGCGCCAGCAGCCCGGGTTGGACAGGGTATTATGGCTACACCTTC
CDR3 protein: CASSPGWTGYYGYTF

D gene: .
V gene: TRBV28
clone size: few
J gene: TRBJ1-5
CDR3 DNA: TGTGCCAGCAGTTGGCGCTGGGGAAGCAATCAGCCCCAGCATTTT
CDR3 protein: CASSWRWGSNQPQHF

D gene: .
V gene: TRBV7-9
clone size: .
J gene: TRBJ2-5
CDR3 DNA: TGTGCCAGCAGCAATCTACAGGGTTGGGAAGAGACCCAGTACTTC
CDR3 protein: CASSNLQGWEETQYF

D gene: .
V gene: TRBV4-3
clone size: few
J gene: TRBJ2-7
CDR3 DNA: TGCGCCAGCAGCCAAGATTTGGCGGGGGCCTCCTACGAGCAGTACTTC
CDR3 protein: CASSQDLAGASYEQYF

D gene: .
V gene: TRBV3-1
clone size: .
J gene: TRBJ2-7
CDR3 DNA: TGTGCCAGCAGCCAAGTCTTCGGGACACCCTCCTACGAGCAGTACTTC
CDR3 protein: CASSQVFGTPSYEQYF

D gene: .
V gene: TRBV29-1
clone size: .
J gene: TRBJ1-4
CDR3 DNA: TGCAGCGTTGGCTCGGGGGAGGAGGAAAATGAAAAACTGTTTTTT
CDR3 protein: CSVGSGEEENEKLFF

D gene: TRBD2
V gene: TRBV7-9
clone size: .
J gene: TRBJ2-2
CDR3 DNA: TGTGCCAGCAGTCCGGGACTAGCGGGAGTTGTCGGGGAGCTGTTTTTT
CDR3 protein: CASSPGLAGVVGELFF

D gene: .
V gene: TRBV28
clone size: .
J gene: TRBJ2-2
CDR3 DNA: TGTGCCAGCAGTTTCTTTATTAACACCGGGGAGCTGTTTTTT
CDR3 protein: CASSFFINTGELFF

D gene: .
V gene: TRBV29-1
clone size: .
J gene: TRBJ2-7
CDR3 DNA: TGCAGCGTTGGAAGGGGTTACTCCTACGAGCAGTACTTC
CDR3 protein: CSVGRGYSYEQYF

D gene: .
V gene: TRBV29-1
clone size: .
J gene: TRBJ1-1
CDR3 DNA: TGCAGCGCCCGCCCAGGGTTGAACACTGAAGCTTTCTTT
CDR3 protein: CSARPGLNTEAFF